These 23 T cell receptor beta chains were all obtained from the same sample, sequenced in a study of early T cells in non-severe SARS-CoV-2 infection. One entry per CDR3 protein results from TCRdb running MiXCR on the 5' RACE reads. The repertoire holds just under 65,000 distinct CDR3 sequences, with 5.9% as singletons. The starting material was whole blood, obtained at baseline. The receptors were sampled from an adult who was a healthcare worker with PCR-confirmed SARS-CoV-2 infection or an uninfected control (not recorded which).

This clonotype was detected a few times. The V and J genes are TRBV4-2 and TRBJ2-2; D tentatively fits TRBD1 or TRBD2 (5 bases each). The V gene lost 1 base and the J gene lost 3 bases, with 12 bases spanning the gap. Germline V gives CDR1 LGHNA, CDR2 YNFKEQ. This CDR3 is built from 16 residues. In nucleotides, the CDR3 is TGTGCCAGCAGCCAAGTGAATGGGGGTTACACCGGGGAGCTGTTTTTT. Translating it yields CASSQVNGGYTGELFF.

This clonotype was recorded at least ten times. The chain employs TRBV12-3 or TRBV12-4 and TRBJ1-1; unclear D gene. This CDR3 is built from 11 residues. The germline V and J ends were trimmed by 3 bases and 2 bases, with 1 base remaining between them. CDR3 DNA: TGTGCCAGCAGTTTCAACACTGAAGCTTTCTTT. Its translation: CASSFNTEAFF.

This clonotype has ten or more counts. The chain employs TRBV28 and TRBJ2-3; 7 bases are a match to TRBD2. With 6 bases clipped from V and 2 bases from J, the junction kept 5 bases outside the gene matches. Germline V lookup: CDR1 MDHEN, CDR2 SYDVKM. The CDR3 totals 14 residues. The CDR3 sequence is CASRLGGATDTQYF. The CDR3 region has the DNA TGTGCCAGCAGGTTGGGAGGGGCCACAGATACGCAGTATTTT.

This clonotype was seen repeatedly, ten times or more. The chain carries TRBV24-1 and TRBJ2-5; D call uncertain. CDR1 and CDR2 from the germline V gene are KGHDR and SFDVKD. The CDR3 loop spans 16 amino acids. Trimming removed 0 bases from V and 5 bases from J, with 15 bases in between. The CDR3 here is CATSDLVGGVAETQYF. The CDR3 nucleotides read TGTGCCACCAGTGATTTGGTCGGTGGAGTTGCGGAGACCCAGTACTTC.

This clonotype has at least ten counts. The chain links TRBV20-1 to TRBJ1-1, with D perhaps matching TRBD1 (6 bases). The germline CDR1 and CDR2 sequences are DFQATT and SNEGSKA (reference sequence). The CDR3 consists of 13 residues. This chain's CDR3 is CGGQLGVNTEAFF. DNA for the CDR3: TGCGGTGGACAGTTGGGGGTGAACACTGAAGCTTTCTTT.

CDR3 residues: CASSLELAGGPHEQYF. The CDR3 DNA sequence: TGTGCCAGCAGCCTAGAACTAGCGGGAGGGCCCCACGAGCAGTACTTC. The chain uses TRBV12-3 or TRBV12-4 and TRBJ2-7; 13 bases fit TRBD2. Trimming removed 6 bases from V and 5 bases from J; junction bases left unmatched: 10. The CDR3 consists of 16 residues.

This clonotype was seen more than once but under ten times. The chain couples TRBV29-1 to TRBJ2-1; 8 nucleotides match TRBD1. Looked up from germline, CDR1 is SQVTM and CDR2 is ANQGSEA. The ends lost 1 base at V and 5 bases at J; junction bases unmatched: 1. This CDR3 is built from 13 residues. CDR3 in DNA: TGCAGCGTTGAAGGGACAGGGAACAATGAGCAGTTCTTC. Translated, it gives CSVEGTGNNEQFF.

This clonotype occurred many times. V and J are TRBV6-1 and TRBJ1-3; the D is unclear. Trimming pared 6 bases from V and 0 bases from J, leaving 12 bases between. Germline CDR1 is MNHNS and CDR2 is SASEGT. The CDR3 runs 15 residues. The chain's CDR3 is CASRLDRFSGNTIYF. In DNA, the CDR3 is TGTGCCAGCAGATTGGACCGCTTCTCTGGAAACACCATATATTTT.

This clonotype appeared a single time. The chain has TRBV20-1 and TRBJ2-1; 14 positions match TRBD2. The V gene's germline CDR1 is DFQATT and CDR2 SNEGSKA (reference sequence). This CDR3 is built from 17 residues. V gave up 4 bases and J gave up 3 bases; unmatched junction bases: 8. In nucleotides, the CDR3 is TGCAGTGCTAACCCGACTAGCGGGAGGGCCCTCTACAATGAGCAGTTCTTC. It yields the protein CSANPTSGRALYNEQFF.

The chain links TRBV18 to TRBJ2-3; D is uncertain. The CDR3 runs to 15 residues. V was trimmed by 3 bases and J by 0 bases, leaving 10 bases between them. Germline CDR1 reads KGHSH; CDR2 reads LQKENI. The CDR3, as DNA: TGTGCCAGCTCACCCGCCATAACTAGCACAGATACGCAGTATTTT. Translating it yields CASSPAITSTDTQYF. The full variable domain, rest sourced from reference TRBV18 and TRBJ2-3, is NAGVMQNPRHLVRRRGQEARLRCSPMKGHSHVYWYRQLPEEGLKFMVYLQKENIIDESGMPKERFSAEFPKEGPSILRIQQVVRGDSAAYFCASSPAITSTDTQYFGPGTRLTVL.

This clonotype showed up many times. The rearrangement joins TRBV4-3 to TRBJ1-2; TRBD1 matches at 8 bases. The germline V gene encodes CDR1 LGHNA and CDR2 YSLEER. Germline trimming cut 0 bases from V and 7 bases from J; bases unmatched to any gene: 10. CDR3 length: 16 residues. CDR3 nucleotides: TGCGCCAGCAGCCAAGATCCCGGAGACAGGGGATTTGGCTACACCTTC. Amino acids: CASSQDPGDRGFGYTF.

This clonotype was detected many times. The rearrangement uses TRBV29-1 and TRBJ2-1; D is unclear. V gave up 1 base and J gave up 0 bases, with 7 bases separating them. Germline CDR1 SQVTM, CDR2 ANQGSEA. This CDR3 comprises 14 residues. The chain's CDR3 is CSVEGSLSYNEQFF. As DNA, the CDR3 is TGCAGCGTTGAAGGCAGTCTCTCCTACAATGAGCAGTTCTTC.

This clonotype was seen ten or more times. The gene calls are TRBV20-1 and TRBJ2-1; D unresolved. The ends were cut back, 3 bases at V and 4 bases at J, with 10 bases in the middle. Per the germline V gene, CDR1 is DFQATT and CDR2 is SNEGSKA (reference sequence). This CDR3 has 13 amino acids. DNA for the CDR3: TGCAGTGCTAGTCCTCAGGATTACAATGAGCAGTTCTTC. Translating it yields CSASPQDYNEQFF.

This clonotype has at least ten counts. This chain uses TRBV4-3 with TRBJ1-2, with 7 bases lining up with TRBD1. The CDR3 runs 13 residues. The junction had 5 bases not matched to a gene; V was cut back by 6 bases and J by 4 bases. The germline CDR1 and CDR2 sequences are LGHNA and YSLEER. The CDR3 DNA reads TGCGCCAGCAGTCAGGACAGGTCCTATGGCTACACCTTC. The encoded protein is CASSQDRSYGYTF.

The gene calls are TRBV29-1 and TRBJ2-7; 7 nucleotides agree with TRBD2. The CDR3 is 18 amino acids. The germline CDR1 and CDR2 sequences are SQVTM and ANQGSEA. V was clipped by 0 bases and J by 1 base; unmatched bases: 15. The CDR3: CSVEEDVWRECSSYEQYF. CDR3 in DNA: TGCAGCGTTGAAGAGGACGTCTGGCGGGAGTGCTCATCCTACGAGCAGTACTTC.

Worth noting for this clonotype: A single base separates this from a much larger clone, so it may be a read error. V is TRBV18 and J is TRBJ2-2; 7 bases agree with TRBD2. The J segment lost 3 bases and the V segment lost 2 bases, leaving 9 bases of the junction unmatched. The V gene's germline CDR1 is KGHSH and CDR2 LQKENI. The CDR3 totals 17 residues. The CDR3 coding sequence is TGTGCCAGCTCACCATTGCCCGGGAGGCGGGACACCGGGGAGCTGTTTTTT. Protein: CASSPLPGRRDTGELFF.

This clonotype was observed many times. The chain carries TRBV24-1 and TRBJ2-2; D is unresolved. The CDR3 spans 16 residues. Germline assignment: CDR1 KGHDR and CDR2 SFDVKD. Trimming left V 0 bases short and J 1 base short, with 8 bases between. CDR3 nucleotides: TGTGCCACCAGTGATTTGGGTGACCTGAACACCGGGGAGCTGTTTTTT. It encodes CATSDLGDLNTGELFF.

This clonotype was observed a handful of times. The chain has TRBV20-1 and TRBJ2-1; TRBD1 matches at 10 bases. The CDR3 sequence is 19 residues long. Germline CDR1 is DFQATT and CDR2 is SNEGSKA (reference sequence). With V trimmed by 0 bases and J by 0 bases, 11 bases remained unmatched. CDR3 residues: CSARDRTGGGPSSYNEQFF. The CDR3, as DNA: TGCAGTGCTAGAGATCGGACAGGGGGAGGTCCGAGCTCCTACAATGAGCAGTTCTTC.

The chain combines TRBV10-3 with TRBJ2-6, with D perhaps TRBD1 (6 bases). The CDR3 runs 13 residues. Germline assignment: CDR1 ENHRY and CDR2 SYGVKD. V was pared by 10 bases and J by 2 bases, with 9 bases between. The CDR3 here is CANRETGANVLTF. CDR3 DNA: TGTGCCAACAGGGAGACTGGGGCCAACGTCCTGACTTTC.

This clonotype was counted many times. This chain uses TRBV7-9 with TRBJ2-1; 11 bases fit TRBD2. Germline V CDR1 and CDR2: SEHNR, FQNEAQ (reference sequence). With V trimmed by 4 bases and J by 4 bases, 6 bases remained unmatched. The CDR3 has 16 residues. CDR3 DNA: TGTGCCAGCAGCTCTCTAGCGGGAGGTCTTTACAATGAGCAGTTCTTC. Its translation is CASSSLAGGLYNEQFF.

V is TRBV11-2 and J is TRBJ1-1; D perhaps matches TRBD1 (5 bases). This CDR3 spans 13 amino acids. Germline V CDR1 and CDR2: SGHAT, FQNNGV. Trimming shortened V by 3 bases and J by 8 bases, and 13 bases separated the two germline ends. CDR3 in amino acids: CASSFRTGAEAFF. CDR3 DNA: TGTGCCAGCAGCTTTCGTACCGGGGCAGAAGCTTTCTTT.

This clonotype was seen repeatedly, ten times or more. The gene calls are TRBV5-1 and TRBJ2-1; TRBD2 matches at 8 bases. The CDR3 runs to 15 residues. The J segment lost 4 bases and the V segment lost 0 bases, leaving 3 bases of the junction unmatched. Germline V gene lookup returns CDR1 SGHRS and CDR2 YFSETQ. The CDR3: CASSLAGGKYNEQFF. CDR3 nucleotides: TGCGCCAGCAGCTTGGCGGGAGGGAAGTACAATGAGCAGTTCTTC.

This clonotype was seen at least ten times. V is TRBV18 and J is TRBJ1-6; 9 bases align to TRBD1. V lost 3 bases and J lost 10; bases outside the gene matches: 7. Looked up from germline, CDR1 is KGHSH and CDR2 is LQKENI. The CDR3 contains 15 residues. CDR3 in amino acids: CASSPEQGAESPLHF. CDR3 DNA sequence: TGTGCCAGCTCACCCGAACAGGGGGCGGAATCACCCCTCCACTTT.